Here is one T cell receptor beta chain with its context. What it binds is not known. All donors were healthy, and all were Caucasian. These data are taken from a study of identical twins. General study points: Abundant beta clonotypes from cord blood had fewer insertions, unlike memory repertoires, which showed none. Model-predicted out-of-frame TCR alpha sharing fell below observed values in monozygotic twins. Conclusions came from cross-sectional statistical analysis, not from following the same donors.

Each CDR3 protein gets one entry after TCRdb re-called the 5' RACE reads with MiXCR. There are some 1,600,000 distinct CDR3 sequences in the sample; less than 40% occur only once, and 0.27% lies in the top ten. With 5 bases removed from V and 1 base from J, the gap between germline ends came to 17 bases. The germline CDR1 and CDR2 sequences are DFQATT and SNEGSKA (reference sequence). The CDR3 contains 15 residues. This TCR came from a newborn girl in good health. This sequence joins TRBV20-1 and TRBJ1-2; D gene unclear. The sample taken for sequencing was cord blood. CDR3 in DNA: TGCAGTGCTCCCCCGCAAGGCGCTATTAACTATGGCTACACCTTC. This translates into CSAPPQGAINYGYTF.